These T cell receptor beta chains were read from a single sample in a study of blood T cells in healthy people across ages. Using its own MiXCR run on the 5' RACE reads, TCRdb lists one record per CDR3 protein. The sample has 910,000 or so distinct CDR3 sequences, about 51% seen once. The material sequenced was blood. The receptors come from a woman aged 55-70 years in good health. The CDR3 runs from the conserved cysteine through the conserved F or W. Each record gives: V gene, J gene, clone size, D gene, CDR3 DNA, CDR3 protein. The D gene is left open where the match is weak. Size is omitted from some rows. Given values are once, few, many or a class for expanded clones.

v_call: TRBV7-2
j_call: TRBJ1-1
clone_size: NA
d_call: NA
cdr3_nt: TGTGCCAGCAGCTGGAGACGGACTATGACTGAAGCTTTCTTT
cdr3_aa: CASSWRRTMTEAFF

v_call: TRBV11-2
j_call: TRBJ1-2
clone_size: NA
d_call: TRBD1
cdr3_nt: TGTGCCAGCAGCTCCTACAGGGGAGCTAACTATGGCTACACCTTC
cdr3_aa: CASSSYRGANYGYTF

v_call: TRBV27
j_call: TRBJ2-7
clone_size: once
d_call: NA
cdr3_nt: TGTGCCAGCAGTTTAATGGGGACGGGGGGCGACGAGCAGTACTTC
cdr3_aa: CASSLMGTGGDEQYF

v_call: TRBV27
j_call: TRBJ2-3
clone_size: NA
d_call: NA
cdr3_nt: TGTGCCAGCAGGCTACAGGGCCCGAGGGATACGCAGTATTTT
cdr3_aa: CASRLQGPRDTQYF

v_call: TRBV27
j_call: TRBJ2-1
clone_size: NA
d_call: NA
cdr3_nt: TGTGCCAGCAGGTTGGGGGGTAAGCAGTTCTTC
cdr3_aa: CASRLGGKQFF

v_call: TRBV3-1
j_call: TRBJ2-1
clone_size: NA
d_call: NA
cdr3_nt: TGTGCCAGCAGCCAAGTCTTGGCGGGATTGAATGAGCAGTTCTTC
cdr3_aa: CASSQVLAGLNEQFF

v_call: TRBV4-3
j_call: TRBJ2-1
clone_size: NA
d_call: TRBD2
cdr3_nt: TGCGCCAGCAGCCAAGGTACCCCTTTGAGCGGGAGGGGCGATGAGCAGTTCTTC
cdr3_aa: CASSQGTPLSGRGDEQFF

v_call: TRBV28
j_call: TRBJ1-2
clone_size: NA
d_call: NA
cdr3_nt: NA
cdr3_aa: CATQTGVYGCTF

v_call: TRBV5-6
j_call: TRBJ2-1
clone_size: NA
d_call: NA
cdr3_nt: TGTGCCAGCAGCCTGGTGGTGGGAAGGAATGAGCAGTTCTTC
cdr3_aa: CASSLVVGRNEQFF

v_call: TRBV6-2/TRBV6-3
j_call: TRBJ1-5
clone_size: NA
d_call: NA
cdr3_nt: TGTGCCAGCAAACTTGTCGGGGTAAATCAGCCCCAGCATTTT
cdr3_aa: CASKLVGVNQPQHF

v_call: TRBV12-3/TRBV12-4
j_call: TRBJ2-5
clone_size: many
d_call: NA
cdr3_nt: TGTGCCAGCAGTCCTAGGGCAGGGGAGGTGCAGTACTTC
cdr3_aa: CASSPRAGEVQYF

v_call: TRBV5-1
j_call: TRBJ1-4
clone_size: NA
d_call: NA
cdr3_nt: TGCGCCAGCAGCTTAAATACCGATGAAAAACTGTTTTTT
cdr3_aa: CASSLNTDEKLFF

v_call: TRBV6-6
j_call: TRBJ1-5
clone_size: NA
d_call: NA
cdr3_nt: TGTGCCAGCACGGAGGGGAGGGGAATTAGCAATCAGCCCCAGCATTTT
cdr3_aa: CASTEGRGISNQPQHF

v_call: TRBV6-5
j_call: TRBJ1-1
clone_size: NA
d_call: TRBD1
cdr3_nt: TGTGCCAGCAGTTACAGGGGACAGAGGAGAGCTTTCTTT
cdr3_aa: CASSYRGQRRAFF

v_call: TRBV7-2
j_call: TRBJ2-3
clone_size: NA
d_call: TRBD2
cdr3_nt: TGTGCCAGCAGCCCCAGACTAGCCAGGCAGTTAGATACGCAGTATTTT
cdr3_aa: CASSPRLARQLDTQYF

v_call: TRBV6-1
j_call: TRBJ2-3
clone_size: once
d_call: NA
cdr3_nt: TGTGCCAGCAGTCGAAAGGACCGTTTCATGGATACGCAGTATTTT
cdr3_aa: CASSRKDRFMDTQYF

v_call: TRBV3-1
j_call: TRBJ2-2
clone_size: NA
d_call: TRBD1
cdr3_nt: TGTGCCAGCAGCCATAGGGGACAGAGGAACACCGGGGAGCTGTTTTTT
cdr3_aa: CASSHRGQRNTGELFF

v_call: TRBV5-6
j_call: TRBJ2-7
clone_size: NA
d_call: NA
cdr3_nt: TGTGCCAGCAATCTCCAGGGGGGCCACGAGCAGTACTTC
cdr3_aa: CASNLQGGHEQYF

v_call: TRBV29-1
j_call: TRBJ2-5
clone_size: NA
d_call: TRBD2
cdr3_nt: TGCAGCGTCACCGCGGGAGGGGTGTGGGAGACCCAGTACTTC
cdr3_aa: CSVTAGGVWETQYF

v_call: TRBV10-3
j_call: TRBJ1-5
clone_size: NA
d_call: NA
cdr3_nt: TGTGCCACCCGGCGCGGCCAGGTGGATAGCAATCAGCCCCAGCATTTT
cdr3_aa: CATRRGQVDSNQPQHF

v_call: TRBV15
j_call: TRBJ1-5
clone_size: NA
d_call: TRBD1
cdr3_nt: TGTGCCACCAGCAGAGTTCGACAGGGCCCCAATCAGCCCCAGCATTTT
cdr3_aa: CATSRVRQGPNQPQHF

v_call: TRBV29-1
j_call: TRBJ2-3
clone_size: few
d_call: NA
cdr3_nt: TGCAGCGTTGCTAGGGGAAGGGGGGATACGCAGTATTTT
cdr3_aa: CSVARGRGDTQYF

v_call: TRBV5-1
j_call: TRBJ2-1
clone_size: NA
d_call: NA
cdr3_nt: TGCGCCAGCAGCTTGAGCCGGCAGACCTCCTACAATGAGCAGTTCTTC
cdr3_aa: CASSLSRQTSYNEQFF

v_call: TRBV7-3
j_call: TRBJ2-5
clone_size: once
d_call: TRBD2
cdr3_nt: TGTGCCAGCAGCGCACACGGGGGGATGGAGACCCAGTACTTC
cdr3_aa: CASSAHGGMETQYF

v_call: TRBV7-2
j_call: TRBJ2-3
clone_size: few
d_call: NA
cdr3_nt: TGTGCCAGCAGCTTGGGTAGCTCTCCGGGGGATACGCAGTATTTT
cdr3_aa: CASSLGSSPGDTQYF

v_call: TRBV28
j_call: TRBJ2-5
clone_size: NA
d_call: NA
cdr3_nt: TGTGCCAGCAGTCCCGGTCTTTGTAGCGGAATCCAAGAGACCCAGTACTTC
cdr3_aa: CASSPGLCSGIQETQYF

v_call: TRBV10-2
j_call: TRBJ2-3
clone_size: NA
d_call: NA
cdr3_nt: TGCGCCAGCAGTAGGCCGCAACATGATACGCAGTATTTT
cdr3_aa: CASSRPQHDTQYF

v_call: TRBV5-6
j_call: TRBJ2-7
clone_size: NA
d_call: TRBD1
cdr3_nt: TGTGCCAGCAGCTTGGGGTCCGGACAGGGACCTTCTTACGAGCAGTACTTC
cdr3_aa: CASSLGSGQGPSYEQYF

v_call: TRBV25-1
j_call: TRBJ1-2
clone_size: few
d_call: TRBD1
cdr3_nt: TGTGCCAGCAGAGCCGGACAGGGAAGGGCTAACTATGGCTACACCTTC
cdr3_aa: CASRAGQGRANYGYTF

v_call: TRBV28
j_call: TRBJ2-3
clone_size: NA
d_call: NA
cdr3_nt: TGTGCCAGCAGTTTCTGGGGCGGGGATACGCAGTATTTT
cdr3_aa: CASSFWGGDTQYF

v_call: TRBV20-1
j_call: TRBJ2-1
clone_size: NA
d_call: TRBD2
cdr3_nt: TGCAGTTCCGAGCGGGAAACCCCCTACAATGAGCAGTTCTTC
cdr3_aa: CSSERETPYNEQFF

v_call: TRBV7-2
j_call: TRBJ2-7
clone_size: NA
d_call: TRBD1
cdr3_nt: TGTGCCAGCAGCTTAGACGGACAGGGCTCCTACGAGCAGTACTTC
cdr3_aa: CASSLDGQGSYEQYF

v_call: TRBV28
j_call: TRBJ2-7
clone_size: NA
d_call: NA
cdr3_nt: TGTGCCAGCAGCGGGAACTTGGGACCGCACTCCTACGAGCAGTACTTC
cdr3_aa: CASSGNLGPHSYEQYF

v_call: TRBV12-3/TRBV12-4
j_call: TRBJ1-1
clone_size: NA
d_call: NA
cdr3_nt: TGTGCCAGCAGTTTAGTAATCGGGGCGGGAAACACTGAAGCTTTCTTT
cdr3_aa: CASSLVIGAGNTEAFF